The following is a T cell receptor (beta chain) sequence with its context. Its matching antigen is unknown. Library construction for TCR beta used iRepertoire HTBI primers and Arm-PCR of CDR3 regions. TCRdb re-called the multiplex PCR reads with MiXCR, one entry per CDR3 protein. In the table there are 450,000 or so distinct CDR3 sequences, less than 25% of which are singletons. Germline V gene data show CDR1 as SNHLY and CDR2 as FYNNEI. This CDR3 is built from 12 residues. Between the trimmed V and J ends, which lost 4 bases and 14 bases, there was a span of 16 bases. This sample is part of a study of regulatory T cells in long-lasting Graves disease. General study points: The work looked only at peripheral blood and did not look at thyroid tissue. With persistent disease, TRBV28, TRBJ1-2 and TRBJ2-5 were the favored segments. Public clonotype sharing was higher in persistent than newly diagnosed patients.

Sample time point: persistent/refractory GD, antithyroid drugs over 5 years with positive TRAb. The TCR library was prepared using RNA isolated from PBMCs. The V gene is TRBV2, the J gene TRBJ2-3, with a tentative D call TRBD2 (5 bases). This clonotype was obtained from a female donor with Graves disease. The source was peripheral blood mononuclear cells (PBMCs), collected when the disease was refractory, from a patient treated with antithyroid drugs. In DNA form, the CDR3 reads TGTGCCAGCAGTGGGGAAGCGGAAGAGGGGTATTTT. It yields the protein CASSGEAEEGYF.